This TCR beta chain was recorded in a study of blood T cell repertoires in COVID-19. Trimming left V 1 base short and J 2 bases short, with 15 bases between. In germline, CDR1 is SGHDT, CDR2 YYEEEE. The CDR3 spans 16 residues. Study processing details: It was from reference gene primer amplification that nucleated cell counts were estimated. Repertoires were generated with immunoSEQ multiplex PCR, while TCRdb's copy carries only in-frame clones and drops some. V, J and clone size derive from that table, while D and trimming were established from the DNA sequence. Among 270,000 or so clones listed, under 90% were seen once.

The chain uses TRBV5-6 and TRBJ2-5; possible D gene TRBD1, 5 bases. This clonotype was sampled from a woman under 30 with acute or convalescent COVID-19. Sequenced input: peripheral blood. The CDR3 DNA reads TGTGCCAGCAGCTTGAGTGGACACCCTTTGCAAGAGACCCAGTACTTC. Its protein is CASSLSGHPLQETQYF.